The clone carrying this T cell receptor (beta chain) appeared a few times. Its antigen is unknown. V gave up 8 bases and J gave up 1 base; unmatched junction bases: 7. Germline V gives CDR1 DFQATT, CDR2 SNEGSKA (reference sequence). This CDR3 is 13 amino acids long. This sample was included in a study of T cells after yellow fever vaccination. TCRdb processed the 5' RACE reads anew with MiXCR; each CDR3 protein has one entry. This sample has fewer than 650,000 distinct CDR3 sequences, with 20% to 25% found just once. Findings and limits, study-wide: FACS-sorted repertoires could harbor abundant contaminating bulk-population clonotypes.

This chain links TRBV20-1 with TRBJ1-1; 7 nucleotides match TRBD1. The input for sequencing was PBMCs, taken less than 25 days after the first yellow fever vaccination. The clonotype originates from a man between 18 and 29 years old who received the YFV17D yellow fever vaccine. In nucleotides, the CDR3 is TGCAGTCTATGGCAGGGGGAGAACACTGAAGCTTTCTTT. This codes for CSLWQGENTEAFF.